Listed below are T cell receptor beta chains from one sample, sequenced in a study of blood T cell repertoires in COVID-19. The table came from immunoSEQ multiplex PCR; TCRdb's copy has only in-frame clones and leaves some out. Altogether 220,000 or so clones are present, 80% to 85% being singletons, with the ten largest covering 20%. The material sequenced was peripheral blood. These receptors were obtained from a man aged 25 to 40 with active or convalescent COVID-19. CDR3s include the opening cysteine and the closing phenylalanine or tryptophan. D genes are given only for firm matches. Size is stated for part of the rows, as once, few or many counts, or as a class when the clone is expanded.

d_gene	v_gene	j_gene	abundance	CDR3aa	CDR3nt
NA	TRBV6-5	TRBJ1-5	NA	CASSLGSPNQPQHF	TGTGCCAGCAGCCTCGGTAGTCCCAATCAGCCCCAGCATTTT
TRBD2	TRBV7-3	TRBJ2-2	NA	CASSSSTSWNTGELFF	TGTGCCAGCAGCTCCTCGACTAGCTGGAACACCGGGGAGCTGTTTTTT
TRBD2	TRBV28	TRBJ2-4	NA	CASSHARSGSAKNIQYF	TGTGCCAGCAGTCATGCCCGGAGCGGGAGTGCCAAAAACATTCAGTACTTC
NA	TRBV13	TRBJ2-1	once	CASSPFWGRKHEQFF	TGTGCCAGCAGCCCCTTTTGGGGGAGGAAACATGAGCAGTTCTTC
TRBD1	TRBV28	TRBJ2-5	NA	CASSSGQVPLQETQYF	TGTGCCAGCAGTTCCGGACAGGTGCCCCTGCAAGAGACCCAGTACTTC
NA	TRBV5-4	TRBJ1-1	NA	CASSSTTGGYPEAFF	TGTGCCAGCAGCTCCACCACGGGGGGGTACCCTGAAGCTTTCTTT
TRBD2	TRBV5-1	TRBJ2-1	NA	CASGESGLAAHNEQFF	TGCGCCAGCGGGGAATCCGGACTAGCGGCACACAATGAGCAGTTCTTC
NA	TRBV3-1/TRBV3-2	TRBJ2-5	few	CASSHLGGQETQYF	TGTGCCAGCAGCCACCTGGGGGGCCAAGAGACCCAGTACTTC
NA	TRBV28	TRBJ2-2	NA	CASSPLGHPTGELFF	TGTGCCAGCAGTCCCCTGGGACACCCCACCGGGGAGCTGTTTTTT
NA	TRBV5-8	TRBJ1-1	NA	CASSSKWMSAYTEAFF	TGTGCCAGCAGCTCTAAGTGGATGTCAGCGTACACTGAAGCTTTCTTT
TRBD1	TRBV5-5	TRBJ2-1	NA	CASSTRDREYNEQFF	TGTGCCAGCAGCACCCGGGACAGGGAGTACAATGAGCAGTTCTTC
NA	TRBV7-2	TRBJ1-6	NA	CASSPRQVSPLHF	TGTGCCAGCAGCCCAAGACAGGTCTCACCCCTCCACTTT
TRBD1	TRBV19	TRBJ2-7	NA	CASSIQGDEQYF	TGTGCCAGTAGTATTCAGGGGGACGAGCAGTACTTC
TRBD2	TRBV7-3	TRBJ2-7	NA	CASSPGRAGAYEQYF	TGTGCCAGCAGCCCCGGGAGGGCAGGAGCCTACGAGCAGTACTTC
TRBD2	TRBV19	TRBJ2-1	once	CASTPLASGIAGQFF	TGTGCCAGTACCCCCCTAGCTAGCGGGATTGCTGGGCAGTTCTTC
NA	TRBV27	TRBJ1-4	NA	CASTLQAARRLPTNEKLFF	TGTGCCAGCACCTTGCAGGCCGCCCGCCGGTTGCCAACTAATGAAAAACTGTTTTTT
TRBD1	TRBV28	TRBJ2-7	NA	CASSSVGTAYEQYF	TGTGCCAGCAGTTCCGTAGGGACAGCCTACGAGCAGTACTTC